This T cell receptor (beta chain) is from a study of OX40 agonist ivuxolimab in advanced cancers. In the study overall: The costimulatory receptor OX40 (CD134) was targeted by ivuxolimab, a fully human IgG2 agonistic monoclonal antibody. The point of sequencing TCRbeta in the periphery was to test whether ivuxolimab changed TCR sequence diversity and drove clonal T-cell expansion. Intravenous ivuxolimab was administered to patients every 2 weeks at six dose levels: 0.01, 0.1, 0.3, 1.5, 3 and 10 mg/kg. Partial responses occurred in three dose-escalation patients: two with cutaneous melanoma and one with hepatocellular carcinoma. Patients were allowed to have had prior anti-PD-1, anti-PD-L1 or anti-CTLA-4 therapy, and around two fifths of the dose-escalation patients had been treated with checkpoint inhibitors. The paper describes the monotherapy dose-escalation part (N of about 54 patients) of the phase I trial of ivuxolimab. In the dose-escalation cohort, 82.7% of patients were male, and the mean age was approximately 60 years, with a range of roughly 20 to 80. Of the approximately 54 dose-escalation patients, hepatocellular carcinoma was present in around 19, melanoma in about 15, renal cell carcinoma in 9 and head and neck cancer in 9. The investigation overall reported the following: In the 0.1-3.0 mg/kg groups, partial responders were among the patients with the lowest normalized peripheral clonal expansion, particularly in CD8+ T cells. Clonal expansion of both CD4+ and CD8+ blood T cells was observed from baseline to week 6 at doses 0.1 to 3.0 mg/kg. Low levels of normalized T-cell clonal expansion were also shown by some nonresponding patients. On average, CD8+ T cells showed more expanded clones than CD4+ T cells after ivuxolimab. Antigen specificity was not determined for the clonally expanded peripheral T cells.

Patients with a history of autoimmune disease or receiving systemic immunosuppression were excluded from the trial. In every dose cohort, peripheral blood was drawn for TCR sequencing at baseline, cycle 4 day 1, and cycle 7 day 1. The samples were taken from a phase I, first-in-human, multicenter, open-label dose-escalation trial of ivuxolimab. Adults with locally advanced or metastatic melanoma, renal cell, hepatocellular, or head and neck squamous cell carcinoma were enrolled in the trial. Before TCR sequencing, CD4+ T cells and CD8+ T cells from peripheral blood were sorted into separate populations. For sequencing of the TCRbeta CDR3 region, genomic DNA was extracted from the sorted cells. TCRbeta CDR3 regions were sequenced using the immunoSEQ Assay. TCRdb took this table from immuneACCESS and kept in-frame rearrangements with V and J called. Such tables lack part of the clones; where checked against another copy, unresolved V genes explain under half of the gap, and the rest is unexplained. Present in this sample are about 70,000 clones, about 73% of which were seen just once. The biggest ten clones account for approximately 5.3% of the sample.

V is cut by 0 bases and J by 6 bases, and the space between the germline ends is 15 bases. The CDR3 covers 16 residues, taking in both the cysteine and the phenylalanine. Here the CDR3 DNA is all that survives: 48 bases in frame from base 1. CDR1 and CDR2, per the germline V gene, are SGHTS and YDEGEE. On this clone itself: The antigen this receptor binds is unknown. Nothing much larger sits one base from this clone, and base qualities are not available.

Recombination connected TRBV5-8 to TRBJ1-4; the D gene cannot be resolved reliably. The origin of this receptor is an adult with an advanced solid tumor such as melanoma, head and neck, liver or kidney cancer. The starting material was CD4+ or CD8+ T cells sorted from blood, obtained in a trial of the OX40 agonist ivuxolimab. The sequenced DNA: TGTGCCAGCAGCTTGGGTACGTGGGCTTTAGATGAAAAACTGTTTTTT. It translates to CASSLGTWALDEKLFF. The CDR3 plus the reference TRBV5-8 and TRBJ1-4 genes for the other parts give the full variable domain: EAGVTQSPTHLIKTRGQQATLRCSPISGHTSVYWYQQALGLGLQFLLWYDEGEERNRGNFPPRFSGRQFPNYSSELNVNALELEDSALYLCASSLGTWALDEKLFFGSGTQLSVL.